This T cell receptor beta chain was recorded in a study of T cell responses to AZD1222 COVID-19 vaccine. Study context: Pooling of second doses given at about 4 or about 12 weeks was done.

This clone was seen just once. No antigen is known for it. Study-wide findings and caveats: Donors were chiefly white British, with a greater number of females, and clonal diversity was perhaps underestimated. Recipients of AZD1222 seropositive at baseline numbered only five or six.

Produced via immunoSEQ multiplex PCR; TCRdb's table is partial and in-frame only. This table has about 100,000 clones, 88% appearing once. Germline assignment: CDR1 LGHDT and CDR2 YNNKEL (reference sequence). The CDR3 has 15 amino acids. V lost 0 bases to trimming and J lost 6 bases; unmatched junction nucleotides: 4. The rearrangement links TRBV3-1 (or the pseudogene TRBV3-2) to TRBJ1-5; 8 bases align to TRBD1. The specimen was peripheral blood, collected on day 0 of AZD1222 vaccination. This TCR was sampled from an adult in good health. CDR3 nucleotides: TGTGCCAGCAGCCAAGACAGGGGGCCGGGTCAGCCCCAGCATTTT. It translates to CASSQDRGPGQPQHF.